This T cell receptor beta chain emerged from a study of blood T cell repertoires in COVID-19. About the study: The cDNA or gDNA used as material had been derived from T cells, B-cell-depleted T cells, or PBMCs.

In the source study's methods: Amplification with reference gene primers provided the estimates of nucleated cell counts. The method was immunoSEQ multiplex PCR; TCRdb's version includes in-frame clones alone and lacks a portion of them. V, J and clone size are those of that table, while D and trimming were read from the DNA. The sample includes 150,000 or so clones, roughly four fifths of them seen just once. Seattle's enrolled individuals joined amid active infection and were then monitored longitudinally. Sequencing was performed on peripheral blood. The clonotype was recovered from a woman aged 55-75 years with COVID-19, enrolled during active disease.

CDR3 in DNA: TGTGCCAGCAGTCCGAGTTACAGTTTCTACGAGCAGTACGTC. Amino acids: CASSPSYSFYEQYV. This chain joins TRBV6-5 and TRBJ2-7; D gene uncertain. The CDR3 length is 14 residues. Per the germline V gene, CDR1 is MNHEY and CDR2 is SVGAGI. Trimming shortened V by 5 bases and J by 3 bases, and 14 bases separated the two germline ends.